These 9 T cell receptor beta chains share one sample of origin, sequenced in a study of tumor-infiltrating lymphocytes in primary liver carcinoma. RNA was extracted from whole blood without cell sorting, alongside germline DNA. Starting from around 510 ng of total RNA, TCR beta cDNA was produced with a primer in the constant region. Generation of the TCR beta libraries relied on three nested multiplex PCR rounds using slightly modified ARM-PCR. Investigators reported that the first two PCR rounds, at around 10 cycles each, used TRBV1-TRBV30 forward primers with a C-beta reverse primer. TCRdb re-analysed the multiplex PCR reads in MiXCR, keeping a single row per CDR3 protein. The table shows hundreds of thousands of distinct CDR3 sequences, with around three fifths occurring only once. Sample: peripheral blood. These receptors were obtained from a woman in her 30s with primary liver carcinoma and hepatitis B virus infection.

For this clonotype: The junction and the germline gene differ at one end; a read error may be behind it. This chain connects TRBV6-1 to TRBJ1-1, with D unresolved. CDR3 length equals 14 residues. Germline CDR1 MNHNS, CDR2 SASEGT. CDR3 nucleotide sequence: TGTGCCAGCAGCTCCCGAGGGTCGTACACTGAAGCTGTCTTT. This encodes CASSSRGSYTEAVF.

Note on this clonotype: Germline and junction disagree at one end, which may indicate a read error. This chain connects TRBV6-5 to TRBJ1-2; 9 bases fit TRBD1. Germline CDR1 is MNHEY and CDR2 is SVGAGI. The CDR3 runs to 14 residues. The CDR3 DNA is TGTGTCAGCAGTTACTCAGGGACAGGGAATGACTACACCTTC. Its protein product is CVSSYSGTGNDYTF.

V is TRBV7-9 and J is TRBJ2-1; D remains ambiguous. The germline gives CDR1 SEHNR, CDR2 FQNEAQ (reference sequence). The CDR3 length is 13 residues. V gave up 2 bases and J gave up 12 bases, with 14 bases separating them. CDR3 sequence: CASSLLHLDRQFF. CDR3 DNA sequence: TGTGCCAGCAGCTTACTCCACCTAGATCGGCAGTTCTTC.

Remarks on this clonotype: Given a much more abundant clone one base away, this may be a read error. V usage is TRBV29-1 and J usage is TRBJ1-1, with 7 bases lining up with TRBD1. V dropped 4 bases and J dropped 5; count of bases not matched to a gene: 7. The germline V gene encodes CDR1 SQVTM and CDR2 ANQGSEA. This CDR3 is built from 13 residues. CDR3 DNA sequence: TGCAGCGTTGTGGGACAGAGTTTAACTGAAGCTTTCTTT. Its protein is CSVVGQSLTEAFF.

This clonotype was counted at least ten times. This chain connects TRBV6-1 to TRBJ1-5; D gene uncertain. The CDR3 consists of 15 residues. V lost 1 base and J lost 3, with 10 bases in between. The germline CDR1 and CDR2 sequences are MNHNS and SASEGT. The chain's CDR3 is CASSEVVGTNQPQHF. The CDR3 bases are TGTGCCAGCAGTGAAGTAGTCGGCACCAATCAGCCCCAGCATTTT.

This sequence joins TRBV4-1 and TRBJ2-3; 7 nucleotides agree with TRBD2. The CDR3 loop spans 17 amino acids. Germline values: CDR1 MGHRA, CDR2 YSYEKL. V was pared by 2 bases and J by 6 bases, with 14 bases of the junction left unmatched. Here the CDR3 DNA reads TGCGCCAGCAGCCAATTGAGTAGAAGCGGGATTGGGGATACGCAGTATTTT. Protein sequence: CASSQLSRSGIGDTQYF.

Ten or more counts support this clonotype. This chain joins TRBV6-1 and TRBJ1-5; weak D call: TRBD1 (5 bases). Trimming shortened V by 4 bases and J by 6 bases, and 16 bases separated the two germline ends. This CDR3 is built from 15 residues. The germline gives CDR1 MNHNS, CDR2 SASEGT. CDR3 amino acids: CASSVRVESFQPQHF. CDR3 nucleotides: TGTGCCAGCAGTGTCAGGGTAGAATCGTTTCAGCCCCAGCATTTT.

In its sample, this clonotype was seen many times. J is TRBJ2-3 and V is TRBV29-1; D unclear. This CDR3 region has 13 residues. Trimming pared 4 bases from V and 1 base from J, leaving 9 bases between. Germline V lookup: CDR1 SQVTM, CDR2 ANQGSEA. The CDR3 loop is CSVGTGGTDTQYF. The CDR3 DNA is TGCAGCGTTGGGACGGGCGGCACAGATACGCAGTATTTT.

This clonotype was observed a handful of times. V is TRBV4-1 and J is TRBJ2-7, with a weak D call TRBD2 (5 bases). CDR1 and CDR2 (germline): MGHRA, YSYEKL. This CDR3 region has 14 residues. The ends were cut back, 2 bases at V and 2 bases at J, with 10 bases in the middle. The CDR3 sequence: CASSQTRGTYEQYF. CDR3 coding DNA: TGCGCCAGCAGCCAAACCCGGGGAACCTACGAGCAGTACTTC.